This TCR beta chain is from a study of T cell repertoires in cytomegalovirus infection. Study-wide context: Recently identified HLA-C-restricted CMV epitopes were used, and well-studied HLA-B-restricted CMV epitopes were used as well. CMV infection and matching HLA type were both indicated by public TCR beta signatures.

The CDR3 covers 14 residues. V shed 9 bases and J 9 bases; nucleotides not matched to a gene: 10. Per germline, CDR1 ENHRY and CDR2 SYGVKD. TCRdb itself ran the reads through MiXCR, one entry per CDR3 protein. The data contain roughly 78,000 distinct CDR3 sequences, 35% to 45% of them singletons. Findings of the study overall: HLA-C-restricted CMV clonotypes gave the most frequent clonotype in two of eight donors.

This clonotype was seen more than once but under ten times. No antigen is known for it. The source is a human donor in good health (CMV status not recorded). Some clones in this sample may be carry-over from other donors' samples. This material consisted of CD8+ T cells from cultured PBMCs, taken from culture after CMV antigen stimulation. The rearrangement links TRBV10-3 to TRBJ2-1; 11 bases agree with TRBD1. DNA for the CDR3: TGTGCCATTTGGACAGGGGGCGCGGTCGGTGAGCAGTTCTTC. This codes for CAIWTGGAVGEQFF.